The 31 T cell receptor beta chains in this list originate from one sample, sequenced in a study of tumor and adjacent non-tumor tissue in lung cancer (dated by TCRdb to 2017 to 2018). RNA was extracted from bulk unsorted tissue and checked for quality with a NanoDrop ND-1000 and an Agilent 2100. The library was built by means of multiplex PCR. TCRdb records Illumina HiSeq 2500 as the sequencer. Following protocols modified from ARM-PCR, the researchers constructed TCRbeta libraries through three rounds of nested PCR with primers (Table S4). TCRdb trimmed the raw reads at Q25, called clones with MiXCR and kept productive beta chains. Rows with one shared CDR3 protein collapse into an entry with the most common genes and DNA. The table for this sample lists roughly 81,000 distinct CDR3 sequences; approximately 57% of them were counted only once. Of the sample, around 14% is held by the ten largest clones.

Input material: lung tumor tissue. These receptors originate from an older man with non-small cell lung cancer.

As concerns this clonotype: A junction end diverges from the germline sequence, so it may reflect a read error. The CDR3 protein is CASSPNHLETQYF. The CDR3 DNA is TGTGCCAGCAGCCCTAATCATTTGGAGACTCAGTACTTC. This chain links TRBV11-2 with TRBJ2-5; no definite D call. CDR1 is SGHAT, CDR2 FQNNGV, per germline. The CDR3 covers 13 residues.

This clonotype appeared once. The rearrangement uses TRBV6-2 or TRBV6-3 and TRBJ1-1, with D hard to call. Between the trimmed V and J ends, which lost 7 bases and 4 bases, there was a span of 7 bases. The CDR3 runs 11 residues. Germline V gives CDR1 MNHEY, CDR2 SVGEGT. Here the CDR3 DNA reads TGTGCCAGCATCGCGGGCACTGAAGCTTTCTTT. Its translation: CASIAGTEAFF.

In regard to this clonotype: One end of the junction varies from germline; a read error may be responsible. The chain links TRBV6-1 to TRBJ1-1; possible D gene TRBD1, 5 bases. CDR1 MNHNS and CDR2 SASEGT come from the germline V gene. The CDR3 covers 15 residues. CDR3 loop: CASSDGHVMNTEAFF. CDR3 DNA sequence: TGTGCCAGCAGTGATGGACATGTCATGAATACTGAAGCTTTCTTT.

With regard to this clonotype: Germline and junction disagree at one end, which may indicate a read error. CDR3 amino acids: CASSSRGQGKRHEAQYF. The CDR3 region has the DNA TGCGCCAGCAGCTCGCGCGGACAGGGAAAGCGGCACGAGGCCCAGTACTTC. The rearrangement joins TRBV11-2 to TRBJ2-5, with 8 positions matching TRBD1. The germline gives CDR1 SGHAT, CDR2 FQNNGV. The CDR3 is 17 residues long.

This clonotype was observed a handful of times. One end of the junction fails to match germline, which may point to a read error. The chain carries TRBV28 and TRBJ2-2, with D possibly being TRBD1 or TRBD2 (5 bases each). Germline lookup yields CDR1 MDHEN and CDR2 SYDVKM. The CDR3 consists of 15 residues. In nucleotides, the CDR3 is TGTGCCATCCGCCGGGACCGGACCCTCACCGGGGAGCTGCTTTTT. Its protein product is CAIRRDRTLTGELLF.

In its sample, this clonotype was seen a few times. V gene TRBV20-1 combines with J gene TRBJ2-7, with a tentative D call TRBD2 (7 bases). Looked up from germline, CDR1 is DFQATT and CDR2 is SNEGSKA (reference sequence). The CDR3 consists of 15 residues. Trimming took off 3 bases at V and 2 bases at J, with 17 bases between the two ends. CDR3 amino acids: CSASELGGTTYEQYF. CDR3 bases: TGCAGTGCTAGTGAGCTAGGGGGGACTACCTACGAGCAGTACTTC.

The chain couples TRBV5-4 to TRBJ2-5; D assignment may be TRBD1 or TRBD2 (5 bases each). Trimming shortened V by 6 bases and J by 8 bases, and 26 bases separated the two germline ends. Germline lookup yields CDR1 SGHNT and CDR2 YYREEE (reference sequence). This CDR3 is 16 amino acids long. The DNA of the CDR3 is TGTGCCAGCAACTTAACCGGGGCCTCGCTTCGGGAAACCCAGTACTTC. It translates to CASNLTGASLRETQYF.

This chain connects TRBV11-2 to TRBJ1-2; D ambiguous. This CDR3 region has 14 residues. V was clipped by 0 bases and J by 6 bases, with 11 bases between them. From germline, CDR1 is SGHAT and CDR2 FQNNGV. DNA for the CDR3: TGTGCCAGCAGCTTAGATCGGGATGGAAATGGCTACACCTTC. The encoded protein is CASSLDRDGNGYTF.

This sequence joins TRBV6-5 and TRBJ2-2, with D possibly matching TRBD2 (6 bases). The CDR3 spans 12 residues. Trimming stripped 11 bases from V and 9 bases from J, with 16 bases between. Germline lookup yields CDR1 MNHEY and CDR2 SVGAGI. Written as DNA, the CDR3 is TGTGCCTGTGTGGGGGGTCCCTGGGAGCTGTTTTTT. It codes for CACVGGPWELFF.

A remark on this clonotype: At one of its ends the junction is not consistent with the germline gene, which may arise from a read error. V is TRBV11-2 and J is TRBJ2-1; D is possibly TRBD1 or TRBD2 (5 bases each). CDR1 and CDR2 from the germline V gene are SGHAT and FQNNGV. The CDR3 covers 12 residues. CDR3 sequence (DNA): TGTGCCAACAGCTCGGGGCGTCTTGAGGAGTTCTTC. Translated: CANSSGRLEEFF.

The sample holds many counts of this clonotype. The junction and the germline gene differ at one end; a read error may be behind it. CDR3 region: CASSSRTGSGAF. Written as DNA, the CDR3 is TGTGCCAGCAGTTCCCGCACGGGGTCCGGGGCTTTC. The chain couples TRBV6-5 to TRBJ2-6; D is possibly TRBD2 (5 bases). CDR1 is MNHEY and CDR2 is SVGAGI in the germline V gene. This CDR3 contains 12 residues.

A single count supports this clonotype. The CDR3 is CVSRGTAHEQYF. CDR3 bases: TGTGTCAGTCGCGGGACAGCTCACGAGCAGTACTTC. V gene TRBV11-1 combines with J gene TRBJ2-7; a possible D gene is TRBD1 (7 bases). Germline CDR1 reads SGHAT; CDR2 reads FQDESV (reference sequence). CDR3 size: 12 residues.

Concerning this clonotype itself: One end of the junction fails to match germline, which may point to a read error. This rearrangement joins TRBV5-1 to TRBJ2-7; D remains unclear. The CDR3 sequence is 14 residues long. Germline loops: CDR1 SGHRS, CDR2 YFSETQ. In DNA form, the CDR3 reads TGCGCCAGCAGCTTGGCTGCGGTGTCCTATGAGCAGTACTTC. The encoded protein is CASSLAAVSYEQYF.

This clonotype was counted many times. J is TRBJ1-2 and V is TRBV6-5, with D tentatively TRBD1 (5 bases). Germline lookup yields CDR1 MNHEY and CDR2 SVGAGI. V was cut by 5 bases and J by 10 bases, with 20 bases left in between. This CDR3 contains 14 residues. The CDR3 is CASSTTGTLRDYTF. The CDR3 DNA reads TGTGCCAGCAGTACGACCGGGACGCTGCGGGACTACACCTTC.

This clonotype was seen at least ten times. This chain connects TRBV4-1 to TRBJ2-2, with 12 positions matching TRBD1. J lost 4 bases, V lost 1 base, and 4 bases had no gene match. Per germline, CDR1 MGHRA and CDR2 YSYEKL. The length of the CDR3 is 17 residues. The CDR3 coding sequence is TGCGCCAGCAGCCAAGTCGGGACAGGGGGCTTCACCGGGGAGCTGTTTTTT. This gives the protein CASSQVGTGGFTGELFF.

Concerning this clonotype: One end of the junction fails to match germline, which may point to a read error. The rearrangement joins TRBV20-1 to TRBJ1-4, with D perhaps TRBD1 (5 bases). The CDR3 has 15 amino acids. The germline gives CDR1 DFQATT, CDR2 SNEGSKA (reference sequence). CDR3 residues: CSARKRVRGDEKLFF. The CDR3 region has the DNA TGCAGTGCTAGAAAGCGGGTCCGGGGGGATGAGAAACTGTTTTTT.

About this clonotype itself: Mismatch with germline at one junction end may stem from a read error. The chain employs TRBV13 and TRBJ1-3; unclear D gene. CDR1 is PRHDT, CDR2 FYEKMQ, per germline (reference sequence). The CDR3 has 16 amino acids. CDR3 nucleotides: TGTGCCAGCAGCTTAAAGAGGACCAACTCTGGAAACGCCATATATTTT. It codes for CASSLKRTNSGNAIYF. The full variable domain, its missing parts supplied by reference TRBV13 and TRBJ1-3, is AAGVIQSPRHLIKEKRETATLKCYPIPRHDTVYWYQQGPGQDPQFLISFYEKMQSDKGSIPDRFSAQQFSDYHSELNMSSLELGDSALYFCASSLKRTNSGNAIYFGEGSWLTVV.

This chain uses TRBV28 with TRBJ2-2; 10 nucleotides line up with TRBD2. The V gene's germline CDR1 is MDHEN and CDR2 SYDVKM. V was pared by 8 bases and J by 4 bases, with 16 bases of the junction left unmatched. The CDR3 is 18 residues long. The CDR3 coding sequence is TGTGCCAGCGGTTCACCTCATAGGACTAGCGGACTCACCGGGGAGCTGTTTTTT. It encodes CASGSPHRTSGLTGELFF.

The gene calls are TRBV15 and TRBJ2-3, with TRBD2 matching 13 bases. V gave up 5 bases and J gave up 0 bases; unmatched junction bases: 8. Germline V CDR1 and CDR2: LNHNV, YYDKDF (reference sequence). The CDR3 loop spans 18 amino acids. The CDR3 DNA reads TGTGCCACCAGCGGATCGCCGGGACTAGCGGGGAGCACAGATACGCAGTATTTT. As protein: CATSGSPGLAGSTDTQYF.

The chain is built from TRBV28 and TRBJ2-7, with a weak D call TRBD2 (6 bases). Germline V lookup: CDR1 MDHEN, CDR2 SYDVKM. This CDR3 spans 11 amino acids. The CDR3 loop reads CVTRGLPEQYF. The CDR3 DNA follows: TGTGTCACTCGGGGGTTACCCGAGCAGTACTTC. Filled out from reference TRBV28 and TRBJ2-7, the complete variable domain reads DVKVTQSSRYLVKRTGEKVFLECVQDMDHENMFWYRQDPGLGLRLIYFSYDVKMKEKGDIPEGYSVSREKKERFSLILESASTNQTSMYLCVTRGLPEQYFGPGTRLTVT.

In nucleotides, the CDR3 is TGCAGTGCTAGAGACGCGGATTGGCAGAACACTGAAGCTTTCTTT. Its translation is CSARDADWQNTEAFF. The rearrangement joins TRBV20-1 to TRBJ1-1; D unresolved. The germline CDR1 and CDR2 sequences are DFQATT and SNEGSKA (reference sequence). V gave up 0 bases and J gave up 1 base, with 12 bases separating them. The CDR3 is 15 amino acids.

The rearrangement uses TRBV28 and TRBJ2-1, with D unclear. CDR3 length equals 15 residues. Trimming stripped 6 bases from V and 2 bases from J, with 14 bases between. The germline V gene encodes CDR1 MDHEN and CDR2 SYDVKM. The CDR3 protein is CASRPTRVTYNEQFF. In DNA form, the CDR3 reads TGTGCCAGCAGACCTACAAGGGTTACCTACAATGAGCAGTTCTTC.

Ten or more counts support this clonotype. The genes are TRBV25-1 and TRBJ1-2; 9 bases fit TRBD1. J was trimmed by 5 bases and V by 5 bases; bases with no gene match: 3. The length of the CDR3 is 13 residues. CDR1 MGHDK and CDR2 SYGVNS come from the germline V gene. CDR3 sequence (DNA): TGTGCCAGCAGTCTGGGACAGGGATATGGCTACACCTTC. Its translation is CASSLGQGYGYTF.

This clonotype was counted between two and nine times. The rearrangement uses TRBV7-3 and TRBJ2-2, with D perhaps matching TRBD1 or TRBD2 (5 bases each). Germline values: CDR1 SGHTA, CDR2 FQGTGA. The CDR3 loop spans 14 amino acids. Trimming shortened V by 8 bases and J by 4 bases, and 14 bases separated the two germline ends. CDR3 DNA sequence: TGTGCCAGCCAAAGAACAGGAGGCACCGGGGAGCTGTTTTTT. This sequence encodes CASQRTGGTGELFF. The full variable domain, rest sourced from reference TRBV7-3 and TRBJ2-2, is GAGVSQTPSNKVTEKGKYVELRCDPISGHTALYWYRQSLGQGPEFLIYFQGTGAADDSGLPNDRFFAVRPEGSVSTLKIQRTERGDSAVYLCASQRTGGTGELFFGEGSRLTVL.

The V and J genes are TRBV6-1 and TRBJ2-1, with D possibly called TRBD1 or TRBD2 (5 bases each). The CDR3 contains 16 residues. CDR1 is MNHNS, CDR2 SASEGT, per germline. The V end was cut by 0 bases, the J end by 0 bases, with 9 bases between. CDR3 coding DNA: TGTGCCAGCAGTGAAGCGCCGAGGGGCTCCTACAATGAGCAGTTCTTC. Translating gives CASSEAPRGSYNEQFF.

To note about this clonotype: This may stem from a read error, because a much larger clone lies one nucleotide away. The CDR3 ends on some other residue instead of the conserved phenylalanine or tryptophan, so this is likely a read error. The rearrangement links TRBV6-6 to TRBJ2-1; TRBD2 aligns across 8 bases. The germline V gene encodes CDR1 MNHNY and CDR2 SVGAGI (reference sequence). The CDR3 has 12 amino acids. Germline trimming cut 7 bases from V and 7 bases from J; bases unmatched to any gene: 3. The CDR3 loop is CASTRGGNEQFL. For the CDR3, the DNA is TGTGCCAGCACTCGCGGGGGGAATGAGCAGTTCCTC.

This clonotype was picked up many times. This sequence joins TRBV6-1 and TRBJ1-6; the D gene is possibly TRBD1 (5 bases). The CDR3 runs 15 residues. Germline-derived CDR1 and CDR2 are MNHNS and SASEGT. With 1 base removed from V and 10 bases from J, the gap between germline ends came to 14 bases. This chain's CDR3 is CASSEGGRERSPLHF. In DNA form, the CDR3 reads TGTGCCAGCAGTGAAGGGGGCAGGGAAAGGTCACCCCTCCACTTT.

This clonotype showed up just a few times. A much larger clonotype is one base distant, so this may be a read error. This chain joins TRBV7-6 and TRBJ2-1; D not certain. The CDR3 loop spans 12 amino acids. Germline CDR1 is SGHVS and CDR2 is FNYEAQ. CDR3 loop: CASSLGADERFF. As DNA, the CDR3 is TGTGCCAGCAGCTTAGGGGCTGATGAGCGGTTCTTC.

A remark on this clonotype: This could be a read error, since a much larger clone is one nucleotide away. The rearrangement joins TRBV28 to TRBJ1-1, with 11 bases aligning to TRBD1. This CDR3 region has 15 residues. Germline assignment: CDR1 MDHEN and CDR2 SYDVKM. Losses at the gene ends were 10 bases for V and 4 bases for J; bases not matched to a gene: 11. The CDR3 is CAIRRTGGAGTEAFF. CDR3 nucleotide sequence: TGTGCCATCAGAAGGACAGGGGGCGCTGGCACTGAAGCTTTCTTT.

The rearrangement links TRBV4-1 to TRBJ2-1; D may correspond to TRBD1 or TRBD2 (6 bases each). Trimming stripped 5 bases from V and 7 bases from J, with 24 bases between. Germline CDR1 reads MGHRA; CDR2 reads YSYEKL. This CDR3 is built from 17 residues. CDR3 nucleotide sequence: TGCGCCAGCAGCGCACAAGTGACAGGTGGCGCGGGGAATGAGCAGTTCTTC. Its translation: CASSAQVTGGAGNEQFF.

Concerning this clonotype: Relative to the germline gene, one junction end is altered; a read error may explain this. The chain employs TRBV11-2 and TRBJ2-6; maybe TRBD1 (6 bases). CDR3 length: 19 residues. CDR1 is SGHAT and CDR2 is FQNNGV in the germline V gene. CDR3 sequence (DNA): TGTACCAGCAGCCTCCCGAGGGGAAGAGGGGGCTCTGGGGCCAACGTCCTGACTTTC. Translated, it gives CTSSLPRGRGGSGANVLTF.